This TCR beta chain was recovered during a study of a mutant IDH1 vaccine in newly diagnosed glioma. Study-level background: Vaccines began 4-6 weeks after radiotherapy alone, or with temozolomide cycles. Patients were pretreated with radiotherapy, temozolomide, or both, mostly both. V12 occurred at week 35 and V13 at week 47.

Measured with immunoSEQ multiplex PCR; TCRdb has only the in-frame clones, and not every one. The sample holds tens of thousands of clones, over 70% seen once. The time point here: week 47, end of study. All doses held 300 ug of mutant IDH1 20-mer peptide, with topical imiquimod. New astrocytomas of WHO grade 3 or 4 that were IDH1-mutant and ATRX-lost were found in the donors. For this clone: The antigen is undetermined.

This specimen consisted of PBMCs, obtained from a glioma patient whose treatment included an IDH1 peptide vaccine. This clonotype originated in a man over 45 with glioma.

CDR3 nucleotide sequence: TGCGCCAGCAGCTTGGGGGACAGGGGGCTCACAGATACGCAGTATTTT. Its protein product is CASSLGDRGLTDTQYF. The gene calls are TRBV5-1 and TRBJ2-3, with 12 nucleotides matching TRBD1. With 0 bases clipped from V and 2 bases from J, the junction kept 1 base outside the gene matches. Germline V gene lookup returns CDR1 SGHRS and CDR2 YFSETQ. This CDR3 is 16 amino acids long.